These T cell receptor beta chains were read from a single sample in a study of technical replicates of blood from a handful of donors. Profiled with immunoSEQ multiplex PCR; TCRdb holds only in-frame clones, not every one. Of tens of thousands of clones detected, 94% appear once; the ten largest clones hold 0.2% to 0.25%. The source material was T cells isolated from PBMCs. Every receptor here comes from a human donor in good health. Each CDR3 is given with its conserved first and last residue. Fields, in order: CDR3 length, J gene, D gene, clone size, V gene, CDR3 DNA, CDR3 protein. A D gene is named only where the DNA matches it firmly. Only part of the rows carry a size: once, few, many, or a class if the clone is expanded.

length: 14
J: TRBJ2-7
D: TRBD2
size: once
V: TRBV9
DNA: TGTGCCAGCAGCGTTGGAACTAGCGGGAGCGAACAGTACTTC
CDR3: CASSVGTSGSEQYF

length: 13
J: TRBJ2-1
D: TRBD2
size: .
V: TRBV29-1
DNA: TGCAGCGTTGATACTAGCGATCACAATGAGCAGTTCTTC
CDR3: CSVDTSDHNEQFF

length: 13
J: TRBJ2-5
D: .
size: .
V: TRBV15
DNA: TGTGCCACCAGCAGAGACAGAGGAGAGACCCAGTACTTC
CDR3: CATSRDRGETQYF

length: 12
J: TRBJ1-1
D: .
size: .
V: TRBV29-1
DNA: TGCAGCGTTCGAGACAGAATAACTGAAGCTTTCTTT
CDR3: CSVRDRITEAFF

length: 16
J: TRBJ2-7
D: .
size: .
V: TRBV7-8
DNA: TGTGCCAGCAGCTTAGTGAGAGGAGGACTCTCCTACGAGCAGTACTTC
CDR3: CASSLVRGGLSYEQYF

length: 11
J: TRBJ1-1
D: .
size: .
V: TRBV29-1
DNA: TGCAGCGTTGATTCTTCTTTTGAAGCTTTCTTT
CDR3: CSVDSSFEAFF

length: 13
J: TRBJ1-1
D: .
size: .
V: TRBV18
DNA: TGTGCCAGCTCAACCGGACAAAACACTGAAGCTTTCTTT
CDR3: CASSTGQNTEAFF

length: 15
J: TRBJ2-1
D: TRBD1
size: .
V: TRBV5-1
DNA: TGCGCCAGCAGCTTTCCGGGACAGGGCTACAATGAGCAGTTCTTC
CDR3: CASSFPGQGYNEQFF

length: 14
J: TRBJ1-2
D: .
size: .
V: TRBV7-6
DNA: TGTGCCAGCAGCTTAGGGCCGACTGGCTATGGCTACACCTTC
CDR3: CASSLGPTGYGYTF

length: 14
J: TRBJ1-2
D: .
size: .
V: TRBV6-5
DNA: TGTGCCAGCAGTTTCGCAGGGAGGATTATGGGCTACACCTTC
CDR3: CASSFAGRIMGYTF

length: 13
J: TRBJ1-2
D: .
size: .
V: TRBV11-2
DNA: TGTGCCAGCAGCCTACCGACAGGTCTGAGCTACACCTTC
CDR3: CASSLPTGLSYTF

length: 19
J: TRBJ2-3
D: TRBD2
size: .
V: TRBV5-1
DNA: TGCGCCAGCAGCTTGGCTCTCGTGAGCGGGAGTAGTATCCCAGATACGCAGTATTTT
CDR3: CASSLALVSGSSIPDTQYF

length: 14
J: TRBJ2-7
D: TRBD2
size: .
V: TRBV5-1
DNA: TGCGCCAGCACCCCCCCTAGCGGGAGCTACGAGCAGTACTTC
CDR3: CASTPPSGSYEQYF

length: 12
J: TRBJ2-2
D: .
size: .
V: TRBV9
DNA: TGTGCCAGCAGCGTAGTATCCGGGGAGCTGTTTTTT
CDR3: CASSVVSGELFF

length: 17
J: TRBJ2-3
D: TRBD1
size: .
V: TRBV5-4
DNA: TGTGCCAGCAGCTTGCGGGTAGCAGGGGGCCACACAGATACGCAGTATTTT
CDR3: CASSLRVAGGHTDTQYF

length: 16
J: TRBJ1-5
D: TRBD1
size: .
V: TRBV28
DNA: TGTGCCAGCAGTCCCCGACAGGGATCAAGCAATCAGCCCCAGCATTTT
CDR3: CASSPRQGSSNQPQHF

length: 14
J: TRBJ2-3
D: TRBD2
size: .
V: TRBV28
DNA: TGTGCCAGCAAAACTAGCGGGGGCACAGATACGCAGTATTTT
CDR3: CASKTSGGTDTQYF

length: 16
J: TRBJ2-5
D: .
size: .
V: TRBV10-3
DNA: TGTGCCATCAGTGTATATATTGTTCCCCCTCAAGAGACCCAGTACTTC
CDR3: CAISVYIVPPQETQYF

length: 15
J: TRBJ2-3
D: .
size: .
V: TRBV14
DNA: TGTGCCAGCAGCCCCAGATTCAGACTGACAGATACGCAGTATTTT
CDR3: CASSPRFRLTDTQYF

length: 15
J: TRBJ1-2
D: TRBD1
size: .
V: TRBV6-5
DNA: TGTGCCAGCAGTTACTCTAGGACAGGGGGCGCGGACTACACCTTC
CDR3: CASSYSRTGGADYTF

length: 14
J: TRBJ2-5
D: TRBD1
size: once
V: TRBV9
DNA: TGTGCCAGCAGCCCCAGACAGGGATCAGAGACCCAGTACTTC
CDR3: CASSPRQGSETQYF

length: 15
J: TRBJ2-7
D: .
size: .
V: TRBV6-5
DNA: TGTGCCAGCAGTTACGCCTCCCGTATAGCTAGTGAGCAGTACTTC
CDR3: CASSYASRIASEQYF

length: 14
J: TRBJ1-5
D: .
size: .
V: TRBV9
DNA: TGTGCCAGCAGCGTAGGGCATTACGGGCAGCCCCAGCATTTT
CDR3: CASSVGHYGQPQHF

length: 14
J: TRBJ1-2
D: .
size: .
V: TRBV6-5
DNA: TGTGCCAGCAGTCAACCGGGACAAGGAATGGGCTACACCTTC
CDR3: CASSQPGQGMGYTF

length: 16
J: TRBJ2-5
D: TRBD1
size: .
V: TRBV28
DNA: TGTGCCAGCAGTGCCAACAGGGGCGTGTACCAAGAGACCCAGTACTTC
CDR3: CASSANRGVYQETQYF

length: 14
J: TRBJ2-1
D: TRBD1
size: .
V: TRBV29-1
DNA: TGCAGCGGTGGGTCAGGACAGGGTAGGAATGAGCAGTTCTTC
CDR3: CSGGSGQGRNEQFF

length: 15
J: TRBJ2-1
D: .
size: .
V: TRBV6-5
DNA: TGTGCCAGCAGTTGGGAGTGGGGCTCCTACAATGAGCAGTTCTTC
CDR3: CASSWEWGSYNEQFF

length: 14
J: TRBJ1-2
D: .
size: .
V: TRBV5-5
DNA: TGTGCCAGCAGCTTGATCGGTGCATTCTATGGCTACACCTTC
CDR3: CASSLIGAFYGYTF

length: 14
J: TRBJ2-7
D: .
size: .
V: TRBV6-6
DNA: TGTGCCAGCAGTTACTCGGCAGGGCCCCTCGAGCAGTACTTC
CDR3: CASSYSAGPLEQYF

length: 16
J: TRBJ2-7
D: TRBD2
size: .
V: TRBV5-1
DNA: TGCGCCAGCAGCTTGTCCGGGACTAGCGGGAGAGACGAGCAGTACTTC
CDR3: CASSLSGTSGRDEQYF

length: 15
J: TRBJ2-7
D: TRBD2
size: .
V: TRBV9
DNA: TGTGCCAGCAGCCCGGGGGGGGCCCCCATCTACGAGCAGTACTTC
CDR3: CASSPGGAPIYEQYF

length: 13
J: TRBJ1-1
D: .
size: .
V: TRBV10-1
DNA: TGCGCCAGCAGTGAGTTCTCGGGGACTGGGGCTTTCTTT
CDR3: CASSEFSGTGAFF

length: 18
J: TRBJ2-6
D: .
size: .
V: TRBV28
DNA: TGTGCCAGCAGGCCCGGGGGGACACTTAGCTCTGGGGCCAACGTCCTGACTTTC
CDR3: CASRPGGTLSSGANVLTF

length: 13
J: TRBJ2-1
D: .
size: .
V: TRBV7-6
DNA: TGTGCCAGCAGAGGACCGGGGTACAATGAGCAGTTCTTC
CDR3: CASRGPGYNEQFF

length: 13
J: TRBJ2-7
D: TRBD1
size: .
V: TRBV7-9
DNA: TGTGCCAGCAGCAACCGGGACAGCTACGAGCAGTACTTC
CDR3: CASSNRDSYEQYF

length: 15
J: TRBJ1-6
D: .
size: .
V: TRBV5-6
DNA: TGTGCCAGCAGCTTGACGTTCGCGATGAGTTCACCCCTCCACTTT
CDR3: CASSLTFAMSSPLHF

length: 12
J: TRBJ2-3
D: .
size: .
V: TRBV7-8
DNA: TGTGCCAGTTGGGAGAACACAGATACGCAGTATTTT
CDR3: CASWENTDTQYF

length: 16
J: TRBJ2-5
D: TRBD2
size: .
V: TRBV6-6
DNA: TGTGCCAGCAGTTATTTTCCTAGCGGGGCTGGGGAGACCCAGTACTTC
CDR3: CASSYFPSGAGETQYF

length: 15
J: TRBJ2-1
D: TRBD2
size: .
V: TRBV11-2
DNA: TGTGCCAGCAGCCTGGGACTAGCAGAATACAATGAGCAGTTCTTC
CDR3: CASSLGLAEYNEQFF

length: 17
J: TRBJ2-1
D: TRBD2
size: .
V: TRBV10-3
DNA: TGTGCCATCAGTGAGTCGACTAGCGGGAGCACCTACAATGAGCAGTTCTTC
CDR3: CAISESTSGSTYNEQFF

length: 14
J: TRBJ1-1
D: TRBD1
size: .
V: TRBV10-2
DNA: TGCGCCAGCAGTTTTCAGGGGGCGTTAGCTGAAGCTTTCTTT
CDR3: CASSFQGALAEAFF

length: 12
J: TRBJ2-5
D: .
size: .
V: TRBV28
DNA: TGTGCCAGCAACTTACCGTCAGAGACCCAGTACTTC
CDR3: CASNLPSETQYF

length: 13
J: TRBJ2-2
D: .
size: .
V: TRBV9
DNA: TGTGCCAGCAGCGCAATAGGGGGCGGGGAGCTGTTTTTT
CDR3: CASSAIGGGELFF

length: 12
J: TRBJ2-2
D: .
size: once
V: TRBV9
DNA: TGTGCATCGGGAAGGAACACCGGGGAGCTGTTTTTT
CDR3: CASGRNTGELFF

length: 13
J: TRBJ1-2
D: TRBD1
size: .
V: TRBV5-5
DNA: TGTGCCAGCAGCTTGAAGGGGGCGAGCGGCTACACCTTC
CDR3: CASSLKGASGYTF